This TCR beta chain was profiled in a study of cytomegalovirus exposure and HLA in healthy donors. The study, taken as a whole, reports: HLA-A and HLA-B allele assignments for most subjects were reportedly predicted accurately using TCR beta sequences. Later analysis suggested most CMV-associated TCR beta chains were HLA-restricted. A few V segments could not be told apart, such as TRBV6-2 and TRBV6-3, and were left out. TCR beta sequences numbering 15,000 to 20,000 were associated with HLA alleles at 0.05 false discovery rate in a later analysis.

A multiplex PCR was run with 60 Vbeta primers and 13 Jbeta primers. Repertoires were generated with immunoSEQ multiplex PCR, while TCRdb's copy carries only in-frame clones and drops some. The data show about 42,000 clones, 50% to 55% seen once. Per germline, CDR1 KGHSH and CDR2 LQKENI. The CDR3 length is 18 residues. V lost 5 bases, J lost 0 bases, and 5 bases stayed unmatched. Comment on this clone: Its antigen remains unidentified.

The chain employs TRBV18 and TRBJ2-2; 14 bases are a match to TRBD2. This TCR came from a human donor in good health. The specimen was PBMCs. The CDR3 nucleotides are TGTGCCAGCTCATCAAGACTAGCGGGGGGGCCGAACACCGGGGAGCTGTTTTTT. Translating it yields CASSSRLAGGPNTGELFF.